This T cell receptor (beta chain) stems from a study of blood T cell repertoires in COVID-19. The V end was cut by 6 bases, the J end by 2 bases, with 13 bases between. Per the germline V gene, CDR1 is LNHDA and CDR2 is SQIVND (reference sequence). CDR3 size: 15 residues. This clone was observed a few times. The data were produced by immunoSEQ multiplex PCR, yet TCRdb's version contains in-frame clones alone and is incomplete. Of around 37,000 clones detected, around 70% appear once; the ten largest clones hold under 12%. The sequence came from a man aged 65 to 79 with COVID-19, enrolled during active disease. The sequenced sample consisted of peripheral blood. The V gene is TRBV19, the J gene TRBJ2-2; the D gene is possibly TRBD2 (5 bases). The CDR3 DNA sequence: TGTGCCAGTAGCCCGAGCGGAAAAAACACCGGGGAGCTGTTTTTT. Translation: CASSPSGKNTGELFF.